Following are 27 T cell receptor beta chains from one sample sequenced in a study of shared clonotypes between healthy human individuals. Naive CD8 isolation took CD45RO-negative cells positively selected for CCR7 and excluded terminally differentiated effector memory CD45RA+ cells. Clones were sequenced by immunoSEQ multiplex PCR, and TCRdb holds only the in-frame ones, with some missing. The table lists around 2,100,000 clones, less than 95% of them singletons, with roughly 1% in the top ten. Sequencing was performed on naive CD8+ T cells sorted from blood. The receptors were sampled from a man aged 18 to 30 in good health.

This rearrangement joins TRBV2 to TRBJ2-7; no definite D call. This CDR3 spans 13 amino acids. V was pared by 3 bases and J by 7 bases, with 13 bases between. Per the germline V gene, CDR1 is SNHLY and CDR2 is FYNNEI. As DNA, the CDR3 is TGTGCCAGCAGTGACCCCGGCCACTTTGAGCAGTACTTC. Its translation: CASSDPGHFEQYF.

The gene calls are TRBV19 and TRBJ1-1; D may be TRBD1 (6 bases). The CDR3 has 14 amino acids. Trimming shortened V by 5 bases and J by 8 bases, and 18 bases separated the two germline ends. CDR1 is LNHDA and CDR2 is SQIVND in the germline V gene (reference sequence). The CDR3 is CASSPLYRVEEAFF. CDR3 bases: TGTGCCAGTAGTCCCTTATACAGGGTGGAGGAAGCTTTCTTT. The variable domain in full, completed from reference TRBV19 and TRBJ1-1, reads DGGITQSPKYLFRKEGQNVTLSCEQNLNHDAMYWYRQDPGQGLRLIYYSQIVNDFQKGDIAEGYSVSREKKESFPLTVTSAQKNPTAFYLCASSPLYRVEEAFFGQGTRLTVV.

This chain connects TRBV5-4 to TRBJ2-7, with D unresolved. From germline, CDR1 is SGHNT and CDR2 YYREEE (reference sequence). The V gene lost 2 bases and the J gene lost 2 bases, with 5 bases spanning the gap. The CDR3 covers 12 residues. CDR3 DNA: TGTGCCAGCAGCTTTGAAGCCTACGAGCAGTACTTC. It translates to CASSFEAYEQYF.

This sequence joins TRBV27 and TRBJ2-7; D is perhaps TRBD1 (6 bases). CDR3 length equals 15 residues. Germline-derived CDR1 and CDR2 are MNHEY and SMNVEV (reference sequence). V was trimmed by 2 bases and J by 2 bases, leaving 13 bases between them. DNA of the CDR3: TGTGCCAGCAGTTTAATTGGAGCAGGGGCCTACGAGCAGTACTTC. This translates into CASSLIGAGAYEQYF.

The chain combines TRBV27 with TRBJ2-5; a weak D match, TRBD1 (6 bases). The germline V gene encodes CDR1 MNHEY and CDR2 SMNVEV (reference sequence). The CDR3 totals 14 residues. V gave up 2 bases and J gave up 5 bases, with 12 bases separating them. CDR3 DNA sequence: TGTGCCAGCAGTTTAGATGGGGGCGGTGAGACCCAGTACTTC. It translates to CASSLDGGGETQYF.

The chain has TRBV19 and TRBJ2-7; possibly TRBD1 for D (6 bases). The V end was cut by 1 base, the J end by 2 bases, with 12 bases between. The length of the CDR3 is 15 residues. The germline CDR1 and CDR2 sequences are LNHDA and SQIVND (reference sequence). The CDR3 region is CASSIAEGEAYEQYF. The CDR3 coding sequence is TGTGCCAGTAGTATAGCCGAGGGGGAAGCCTACGAGCAGTACTTC. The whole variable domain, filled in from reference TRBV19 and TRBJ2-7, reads DGGITQSPKYLFRKEGQNVTLSCEQNLNHDAMYWYRQDPGQGLRLIYYSQIVNDFQKGDIAEGYSVSREKKESFPLTVTSAQKNPTAFYLCASSIAEGEAYEQYFGPGTRLTVT.

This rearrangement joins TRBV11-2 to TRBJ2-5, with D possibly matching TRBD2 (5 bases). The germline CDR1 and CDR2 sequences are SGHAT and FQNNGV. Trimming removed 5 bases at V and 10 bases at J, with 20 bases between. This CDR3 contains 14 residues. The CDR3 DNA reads TGTGCCAGCAGCCGCAAGGGAGTGGTCGAGGGCCAGTACTTC. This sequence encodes CASSRKGVVEGQYF.

The CDR3 DNA is TGTGCTAGTGGGGCCACAGGGGGTGGGGAAGAGACCCAGTACTTC. It codes for CASGATGGGEETQYF. This chain uses TRBV12-5 with TRBJ2-5, with TRBD1 matching 8 bases. The CDR3 sequence is 15 residues long. Looked up from germline, CDR1 is LGHNT and CDR2 is FRNRAP. J gave up 3 bases and V 6 bases, and 9 bases lay outside the gene matches.

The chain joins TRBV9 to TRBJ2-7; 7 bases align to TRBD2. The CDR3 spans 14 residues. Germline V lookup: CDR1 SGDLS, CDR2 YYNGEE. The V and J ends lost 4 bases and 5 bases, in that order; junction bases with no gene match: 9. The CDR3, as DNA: TGTGCCAGCAGCAACGGCGGGGAGGGAGACGAGCAGTACTTC. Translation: CASSNGGEGDEQYF.

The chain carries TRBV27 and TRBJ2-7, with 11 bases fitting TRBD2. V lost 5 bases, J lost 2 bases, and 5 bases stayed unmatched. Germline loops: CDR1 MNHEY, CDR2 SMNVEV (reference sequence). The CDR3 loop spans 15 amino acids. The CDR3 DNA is TGTGCCAGCAGTGACGGGACTAGCGGAACCTACGAGCAGTACTTC. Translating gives CASSDGTSGTYEQYF.

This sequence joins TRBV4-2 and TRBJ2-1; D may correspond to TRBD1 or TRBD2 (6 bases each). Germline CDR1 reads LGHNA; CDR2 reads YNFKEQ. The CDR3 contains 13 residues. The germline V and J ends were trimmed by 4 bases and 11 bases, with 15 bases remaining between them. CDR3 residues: CASSLQDGGQQFF. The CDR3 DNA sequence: TGTGCCAGCAGCCTTCAGGACGGGGGCCAGCAGTTCTTC.

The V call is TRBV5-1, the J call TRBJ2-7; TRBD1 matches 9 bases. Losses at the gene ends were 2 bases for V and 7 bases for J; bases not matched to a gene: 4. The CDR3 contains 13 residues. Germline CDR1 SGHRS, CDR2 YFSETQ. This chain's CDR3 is CASSFGTGWEQYF. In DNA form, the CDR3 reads TGCGCCAGCAGCTTCGGGACAGGGTGGGAGCAGTACTTC.

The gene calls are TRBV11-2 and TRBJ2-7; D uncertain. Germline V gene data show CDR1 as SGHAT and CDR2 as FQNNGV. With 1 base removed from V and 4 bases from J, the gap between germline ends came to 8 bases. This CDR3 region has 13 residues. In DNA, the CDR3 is TGTGCCAGCAGCTTAGGCCTTTTTTACGAGCAGTACTTC. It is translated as CASSLGLFYEQYF.

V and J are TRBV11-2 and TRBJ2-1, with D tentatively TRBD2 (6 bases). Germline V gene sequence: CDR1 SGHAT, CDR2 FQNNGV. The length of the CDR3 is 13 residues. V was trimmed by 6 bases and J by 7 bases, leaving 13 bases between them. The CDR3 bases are TGTGCCAGCAGGGAGGGGACCAGTAATGAGCAGTTCTTC. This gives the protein CASREGTSNEQFF. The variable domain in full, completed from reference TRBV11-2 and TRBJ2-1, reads EAGVAQSPRYKIIEKRQSVAFWCNPISGHATLYWYQQILGQGPKLLIQFQNNGVVDDSQLPKDRFSAERLKGVDSTLKIQPAKLEDSAVYLCASREGTSNEQFFGPGTRLTVL.

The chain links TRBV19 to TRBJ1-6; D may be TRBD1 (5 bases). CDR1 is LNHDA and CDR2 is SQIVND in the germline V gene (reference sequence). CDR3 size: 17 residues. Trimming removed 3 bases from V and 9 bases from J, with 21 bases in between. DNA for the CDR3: TGTGCCAGTAGTATTTCAGGGTTGGAGCTTATGGGTTCACCCCTCCACTTT. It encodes CASSISGLELMGSPLHF.

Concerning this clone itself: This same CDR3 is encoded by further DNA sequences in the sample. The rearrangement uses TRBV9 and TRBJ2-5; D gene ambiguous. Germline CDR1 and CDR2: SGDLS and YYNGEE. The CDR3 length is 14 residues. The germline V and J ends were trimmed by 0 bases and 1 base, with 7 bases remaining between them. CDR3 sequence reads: CASSVDGVQETQYF. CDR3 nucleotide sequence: TGTGCCAGCAGCGTAGACGGCGTCCAAGAGACCCAGTACTTC.

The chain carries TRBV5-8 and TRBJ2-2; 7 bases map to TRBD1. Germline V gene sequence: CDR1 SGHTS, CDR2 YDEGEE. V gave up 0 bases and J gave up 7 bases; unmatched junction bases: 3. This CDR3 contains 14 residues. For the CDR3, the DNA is TGTGCCAGCAGCTTGGGACAGGGTAACGGGGAGCTGTTTTTT. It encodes CASSLGQGNGELFF.

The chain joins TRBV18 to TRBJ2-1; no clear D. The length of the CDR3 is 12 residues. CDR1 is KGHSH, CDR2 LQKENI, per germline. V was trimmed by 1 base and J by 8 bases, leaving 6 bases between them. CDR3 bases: TGTGCCAGCTCACCACTTATGGATGAGCAGTTCTTC. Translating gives CASSPLMDEQFF.

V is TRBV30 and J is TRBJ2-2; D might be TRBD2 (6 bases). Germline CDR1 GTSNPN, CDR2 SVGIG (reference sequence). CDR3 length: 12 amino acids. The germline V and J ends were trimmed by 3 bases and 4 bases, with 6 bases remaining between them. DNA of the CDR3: TGTGCCTGGAGGGAGGGCACCGGGGAGCTGTTTTTT. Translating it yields CAWREGTGELFF.

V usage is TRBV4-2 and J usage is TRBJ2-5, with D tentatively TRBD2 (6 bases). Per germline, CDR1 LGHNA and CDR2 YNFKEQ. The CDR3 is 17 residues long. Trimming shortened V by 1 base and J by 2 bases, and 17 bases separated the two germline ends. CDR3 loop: CASSQGEAGVVQETQYF. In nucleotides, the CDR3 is TGTGCCAGCAGCCAAGGGGAGGCTGGCGTAGTTCAAGAGACCCAGTACTTC.

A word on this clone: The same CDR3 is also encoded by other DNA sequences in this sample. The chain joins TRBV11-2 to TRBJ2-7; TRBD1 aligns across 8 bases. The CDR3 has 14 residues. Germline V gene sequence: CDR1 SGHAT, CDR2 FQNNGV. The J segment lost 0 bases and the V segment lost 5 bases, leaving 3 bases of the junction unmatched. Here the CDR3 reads CASSLGTGSYEQYF. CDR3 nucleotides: TGTGCCAGCAGCCTAGGGACAGGCTCCTACGAGCAGTACTTC.

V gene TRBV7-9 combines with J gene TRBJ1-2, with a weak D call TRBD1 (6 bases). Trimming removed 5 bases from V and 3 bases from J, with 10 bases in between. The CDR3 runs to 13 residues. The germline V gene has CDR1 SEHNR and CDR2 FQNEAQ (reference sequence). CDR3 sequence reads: CASSPGEDYGYTF. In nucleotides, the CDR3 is TGTGCCAGCAGCCCAGGGGAGGACTATGGCTACACCTTC.

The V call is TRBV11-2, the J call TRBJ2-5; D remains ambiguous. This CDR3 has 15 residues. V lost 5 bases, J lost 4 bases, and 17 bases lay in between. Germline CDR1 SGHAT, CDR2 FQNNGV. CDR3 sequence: CASSPVPLGLETQYF. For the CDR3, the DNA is TGTGCCAGCAGCCCCGTCCCCTTAGGATTAGAGACCCAGTACTTC.

As DNA, the CDR3 is TGTGCCAGCAGCCCTCTTCGGGGGCGTTTATCCGGGGAGCTGTTTTTT. Its translation is CASSPLRGRLSGELFF. The chain has TRBV5-4 and TRBJ2-2; D may match TRBD1 or TRBD2 (6 bases each). The V and J ends lost 4 bases and 6 bases respectively, with 19 bases between them. This CDR3 region has 16 residues. Germline V lookup: CDR1 SGHNT, CDR2 YYREEE (reference sequence). The full variable domain, its missing parts supplied by reference TRBV5-4 and TRBJ2-2, is ETGVTQSPTHLIKTRGQQVTLRCSSQSGHNTVSWYQQALGQGPQFIFQYYREEENGRGNFPPRFSGLQFPNYSSELNVNALELDDSALYLCASSPLRGRLSGELFFGEGSRLTVL.

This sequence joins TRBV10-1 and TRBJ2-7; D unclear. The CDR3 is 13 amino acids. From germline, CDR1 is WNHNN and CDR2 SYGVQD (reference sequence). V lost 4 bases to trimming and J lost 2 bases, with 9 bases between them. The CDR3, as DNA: TGCGCCAGCAGTGCGCAGGTGGCCTACGAGCAGTACTTC. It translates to CASSAQVAYEQYF.

CDR3 protein: CASSYTGYEQFF. DNA of the CDR3: TGTGCCAGCAGCTACACAGGGTATGAGCAGTTCTTC. The chain recombines TRBV28 with TRBJ2-1, with D maybe TRBD1 (6 bases). Trimming took off 6 bases at V and 8 bases at J, with 11 bases between the two ends. CDR3 length: 12 residues. CDR1 and CDR2 from the germline V gene are MDHEN and SYDVKM.

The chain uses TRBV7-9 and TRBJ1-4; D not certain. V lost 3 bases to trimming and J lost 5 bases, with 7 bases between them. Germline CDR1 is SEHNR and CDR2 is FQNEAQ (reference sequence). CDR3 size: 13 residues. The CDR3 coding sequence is TGTGCCAGCAGCTTGGAGGCAAATGAAAAACTGTTTTTT. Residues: CASSLEANEKLFF.